The 19 T cell receptor beta chains given below trace back to one sample, sequenced in a study of OX40 agonist ivuxolimab in advanced cancers. Repertoires were generated with immunoSEQ multiplex PCR, while TCRdb's copy carries only in-frame clones and drops some. Found here are 84,000 or so clones, around 84% of them singletons; the top ten hold approximately 2.6%. Source: CD4+ or CD8+ T cells sorted from blood, taken in a trial of the OX40 agonist ivuxolimab. The receptor set was obtained from an adult with an advanced solid tumor such as melanoma, head and neck, liver or kidney cancer.

In DNA, the CDR3 is TGTGCCAGCAGCTTCGGGGACAGGGGTTCACCCCTCCACTTT. Translating it yields CASSFGDRGSPLHF. The chain links TRBV6-5 to TRBJ1-6, with 10 bases aligning to TRBD1. Germline assignment: CDR1 MNHEY and CDR2 SVGAGI. This CDR3 contains 14 residues. J gave up 9 bases and V 6 bases, and 5 bases lay outside the gene matches.

DNA of the CDR3: TGTGCCAGCAGACAAACTAGCGGGGGGGCGAACACCGGGGAGCTGTTTTTT. It encodes CASRQTSGGANTGELFF. The chain recombines TRBV28 with TRBJ2-2; 13 positions agree with TRBD2. The germline gives CDR1 MDHEN, CDR2 SYDVKM. The CDR3 extends over 17 amino acids. V lost 6 bases, J lost 0 bases, and 4 bases stayed unmatched.

This clone was picked up one time. J is TRBJ2-2 and V is TRBV30; a weak D match, TRBD2 (5 bases). Trimming removed 1 base at V and 6 bases at J, with 6 bases between. This CDR3 has 12 amino acids. Germline V gene sequence: CDR1 GTSNPN, CDR2 SVGIG (reference sequence). The CDR3 loop reads CAWSGGAGELFF. The CDR3 region has the DNA TGTGCCTGGAGTGGGGGAGCCGGGGAGCTGTTTTTT.

The V gene is TRBV10-3, the J gene TRBJ2-1, with 10 bases fitting TRBD2. Germline CDR1 and CDR2: ENHRY and SYGVKD. CDR3 size: 14 residues. Trimming removed 7 bases from V and 6 bases from J; junction bases left unmatched: 6. This CDR3 reads CAINPGLASNEQFF. For the CDR3, the DNA is TGTGCCATCAACCCGGGACTAGCGTCCAATGAGCAGTTCTTC.

This rearrangement joins TRBV10-3 to TRBJ2-1; 11 bases are a match to TRBD2. V gave up 6 bases and J gave up 3 bases; unmatched junction bases: 4. The CDR3 runs to 15 residues. Germline loops: CDR1 ENHRY, CDR2 SYGVKD. As DNA, the CDR3 is TGTGCCATCAGCCCGACTAGCGGGGTCTACAATGAGCAGTTCTTC. Its translation is CAISPTSGVYNEQFF.

The chain combines TRBV6-1 with TRBJ2-7, with 12 nucleotides matching TRBD1. This CDR3 contains 16 residues. V shed 3 bases, J shed 4 bases, and the junction held 7 bases outside the gene matches. The germline CDR1 and CDR2 sequences are MNHNS and SASEGT. CDR3 in DNA: TGTGCCAGCAGTGAGCGGGGACAGGGGGCTCGGTACGAGCAGTACTTC. This sequence encodes CASSERGQGARYEQYF.

V is TRBV19 and J is TRBJ1-1, with D tentatively TRBD1 (5 bases). The CDR3 covers 13 residues. V lost 6 bases, J lost 0 bases, and 8 bases lay in between. Per germline, CDR1 LNHDA and CDR2 SQIVND (reference sequence). This CDR3 is CASSQTVNTEAFF. As DNA, the CDR3 is TGTGCCAGTAGCCAGACAGTGAACACTGAAGCTTTCTTT.

This sequence joins TRBV28 and TRBJ1-3, with a weak D call TRBD1 (5 bases). Germline assignment: CDR1 MDHEN and CDR2 SYDVKM. V was cut by 3 bases and J by 4 bases, with 7 bases left in between. There are 13 residues in the CDR3. The CDR3 is CASSFRAGNTIYF. The CDR3, as DNA: TGTGCCAGCAGTTTCAGGGCGGGAAACACCATATATTTT. The whole variable domain, filled in from reference TRBV28 and TRBJ1-3, reads DVKVTQSSRYLVKRTGEKVFLECVQDMDHENMFWYRQDPGLGLRLIYFSYDVKMKEKGDIPEGYSVSREKKERFSLILESASTNQTSMYLCASSFRAGNTIYFGEGSWLTVV.

The chain combines TRBV6-1 with TRBJ1-2, with D maybe TRBD1 (5 bases). The CDR3 is 13 amino acids. Trimming removed 3 bases from V and 4 bases from J, with 9 bases in between. CDR1 and CDR2 (germline): MNHNS, SASEGT. CDR3 residues: CASSDQGGYGYTF. DNA for the CDR3: TGTGCCAGCAGTGATCAGGGAGGCTATGGCTACACCTTC.

The chain couples TRBV5-4 to TRBJ2-5; D is ambiguous. Per the germline V gene, CDR1 is SGHNT and CDR2 is YYREEE (reference sequence). The CDR3 extends over 14 amino acids. Trimming left V 1 base short and J 4 bases short, with 11 bases between. CDR3 residues: CASSLQGLGETQYF. Here the CDR3 DNA reads TGTGCCAGCAGCTTGCAAGGGCTGGGAGAGACCCAGTACTTC.

This chain connects TRBV10-3 to TRBJ2-5; no reliable D call. Per the germline V gene, CDR1 is ENHRY and CDR2 is SYGVKD. CDR3 length: 11 residues. Trimming stripped 3 bases from V and 4 bases from J, with 3 bases between. Written as DNA, the CDR3 is TGTGCCATCAGTGAAAGAGAGACCCAGTACTTC. Its translation is CAISERETQYF.

The V and J genes are TRBV10-3 and TRBJ2-3, with D unclear. The CDR3 is 13 amino acids. The germline V and J ends were trimmed by 7 bases and 2 bases, with 10 bases remaining between them. Germline V CDR1 and CDR2: ENHRY, SYGVKD. CDR3 DNA: TGTGCCATCACCCTAGGTACCACAGATACGCAGTATTTT. Amino acids: CAITLGTTDTQYF.

The chain uses TRBV28 and TRBJ1-6; a possible D gene is TRBD1 (6 bases). The V gene lost 7 bases and the J gene lost 8 bases, with 9 bases spanning the gap. CDR1 is MDHEN and CDR2 is SYDVKM in the germline V gene. This CDR3 spans 12 amino acids. The CDR3 region is CASKSGDSPLHF. The CDR3 DNA follows: TGTGCCAGCAAATCAGGGGATTCACCCCTCCACTTT.

This clone showed up just once. The chain recombines TRBV5-1 with TRBJ2-5, with TRBD2 matching over 14 bases. The junction had 18 bases not matched to a gene; V was cut back by 3 bases and J by 2 bases. This CDR3 region has 21 residues. Germline CDR1 and CDR2: SGHRS and YFSETQ. This CDR3 is CASSSYPIGLAGGNLQETQYF. For the CDR3, the DNA is TGCGCCAGCAGCTCTTACCCGATAGGACTAGCGGGGGGAAACCTACAAGAGACCCAGTACTTC.

The chain carries TRBV5-5 and TRBJ1-1; possible D gene TRBD1, 5 bases. CDR3 size: 13 residues. Trimming removed 3 bases from V and 5 bases from J, with 11 bases in between. Germline V CDR1 and CDR2: SGHKS, YYEKEE (reference sequence). For the CDR3, the DNA is TGTGCCAGCAGCTCCACAGGAATTACTGAAGCTTTCTTT. Its protein is CASSSTGITEAFF.

The genes are TRBV7-9 and TRBJ2-7; D is perhaps TRBD2 (6 bases). CDR3 length: 14 residues. V lost 3 bases to trimming and J lost 3 bases, with 12 bases between them. The germline gives CDR1 SEHNR, CDR2 FQNEAQ (reference sequence). In DNA form, the CDR3 reads TGTGCCAGCAGCTTTGGTCCGGGGGACTACGAGCAGTACTTC. Translating gives CASSFGPGDYEQYF.

This chain uses TRBV19 with TRBJ2-3; tentatively, D is TRBD2 (5 bases). Trimming cost V 5 bases and J 1 base, with 13 bases left between them. The CDR3 is 15 residues long. The V gene's germline CDR1 is LNHDA and CDR2 SQIVND (reference sequence). CDR3 amino acids: CASSLLPEGTDTQYF. In DNA form, the CDR3 reads TGTGCCAGTAGTCTCCTCCCGGAGGGCACAGATACGCAGTATTTT.

This clone has a handful of counts. The chain combines TRBV9 with TRBJ2-2; D is uncertain. Between the trimmed V and J ends, which lost 5 bases and 4 bases, there was a span of 15 bases. The CDR3 spans 15 residues. Germline-derived CDR1 and CDR2 are SGDLS and YYNGEE. The CDR3 bases are TGTGCCAGCAGTCCAAGATGGGGTGGCACCGGGGAGCTGTTTTTT. This codes for CASSPRWGGTGELFF.

In its sample, this clone was seen once. This sequence joins TRBV18 and TRBJ1-1, with TRBD1 identical over 11 bases. Unmatched junction bases numbered 1, after V lost 2 bases and J lost 5 bases. CDR3 size: 14 residues. From germline, CDR1 is KGHSH and CDR2 LQKENI. The CDR3 spells CASSPGTGGTEAFF. CDR3 nucleotides: TGTGCCAGCTCACCAGGGACAGGGGGAACTGAAGCTTTCTTT. Together with reference TRBV18 and TRBJ1-1, the CDR3 gives the full variable domain: NAGVMQNPRHLVRRRGQEARLRCSPMKGHSHVYWYRQLPEEGLKFMVYLQKENIIDESGMPKERFSAEFPKEGPSILRIQQVVRGDSAAYFCASSPGTGGTEAFFGQGTRLTVV.